This entry lists 25 T cell receptor beta chains sequenced from one sample in a study of shared clonotypes between healthy human individuals. Sequencing used immunoSEQ multiplex PCR; TCRdb keeps in-frame clones, though not all of them. Altogether about 820,000 clones are present, 80% to 95% being singletons, with the ten largest covering 24%. Naivety among CD8 cells was defined by CD45RO negativity and positive CCR7 selection, thereby excluding terminally differentiated effector memory CD45RA+ cells. The sample comprised naive CD8+ T cells sorted from blood. Every receptor here comes from a man between 25 and 39 years old in good health.

This CDR3 is CASADTGELFF. Written as DNA, the CDR3 is TGTGCTAGTGCTGACACCGGGGAGCTGTTTTTT. The chain combines TRBV12-5 with TRBJ2-2; unclear D gene. The CDR3 covers 11 residues. V lost 7 bases to trimming and J lost 3 bases, with 3 bases between them. CDR1 is LGHNT, CDR2 FRNRAP, per germline.

In this sample, this clone turned up once. This sequence joins TRBV7-3 and TRBJ1-5; no definite D call. Trimming removed 1 base at V and 0 bases at J, with 25 bases between. This CDR3 is built from 21 residues. Germline values: CDR1 SGHTA, CDR2 FQGTGA. CDR3 DNA sequence: TGTGCCAGCAGCTTAATCCCCCGCGGAGGGAGGTTGCCATATAGCAATCAGCCCCAGCATTTT. This codes for CASSLIPRGGRLPYSNQPQHF.

J is TRBJ2-7 and V is TRBV4-3, with D possibly TRBD2 on 5 matching bases. V lost 4 bases, J lost 7 bases, and 20 bases lay in between. Germline V gene data show CDR1 as LGHNA and CDR2 as YSLEER. This CDR3 contains 15 residues. The DNA for the CDR3 is TGCGCCAGCAGCCCTGACTACCGCTCCCTGGGGGAGCAGTACTTC. Protein: CASSPDYRSLGEQYF.

The V and J genes are TRBV11-1 and TRBJ2-7; 8 bases map to TRBD2. The CDR3 contains 14 residues. After removal of 4 bases from V and 5 bases from J, the junction contained 7 bases not matched to a gene. CDR1 SGHAT and CDR2 FQDESV come from the germline V gene (reference sequence). The CDR3 coding sequence is TGTGCCAGCAGCTACTCAAGCGGGAGCCACGAGCAGTACTTC. It encodes CASSYSSGSHEQYF. Full variable domain (outside the CDR3, taken from reference TRBV11-1 and TRBJ2-7): EAEVAQSPRYKITEKSQAVAFWCDPISGHATLYWYRQILGQGPELLVQFQDESVVDDSQLPKDRFSAERLKGVDSTLKIQPAELGDSAMYLCASSYSSGSHEQYFGPGTRLTVT.

This rearrangement joins TRBV18 to TRBJ2-1; TRBD2 matches at 10 bases. The CDR3 has 15 amino acids. Germline lookup yields CDR1 KGHSH and CDR2 LQKENI. V shed 1 base and J 8 bases; nucleotides not matched to a gene: 5. The CDR3 DNA reads as TGTGCCAGCTCACCACTAGCGGGAGGTGGCGATGAGCAGTTCTTC. This sequence encodes CASSPLAGGGDEQFF.

This rearrangement joins TRBV7-3 to TRBJ2-3, with TRBD2 as a possible D gene (6 bases). V was trimmed by 1 base and J by 1 base, leaving 15 bases between them. CDR3 length equals 17 residues. The germline V gene has CDR1 SGHTA and CDR2 FQGTGA. CDR3 residues: CASSLMKASECTDTQYF. The CDR3 region has the DNA TGTGCCAGCAGCTTAATGAAGGCTAGCGAATGCACAGATACGCAGTATTTT.

The J gene is TRBJ2-3, the V gene TRBV5-1; tentatively, D is TRBD1 (5 bases). The CDR3 is 14 amino acids. CDR1 is SGHRS and CDR2 is YFSETQ in the germline V gene. Between the trimmed V and J ends, which lost 6 bases and 4 bases, there was a span of 15 bases. In nucleotides, the CDR3 is TGCGCCAGCATGGACACTCCAGGCCCAGATACGCAGTATTTT. It translates to CASMDTPGPDTQYF.

The chain combines TRBV7-6 with TRBJ2-1, with 7 bases that match TRBD1. Trimming removed 3 bases from V and 5 bases from J; junction bases left unmatched: 13. The CDR3 has 17 amino acids. In germline, CDR1 is SGHVS, CDR2 FNYEAQ. CDR3 in amino acids: CASSLRDRLLADNEQFF. CDR3 nucleotide sequence: TGTGCCAGCAGCTTGAGGGACAGACTTTTGGCGGACAATGAGCAGTTCTTC.

The chain carries TRBV29-1 and TRBJ1-1, with no clear D. This CDR3 comprises 11 residues. Germline assignment: CDR1 SQVTM and CDR2 ANQGSEA. Trimming stripped 4 bases from V and 3 bases from J, with 6 bases between. The CDR3 coding sequence is TGCAGCGTTGGAACAGACACTGAAGCTTTCTTT. Translated, it gives CSVGTDTEAFF.

The V call is TRBV10-3, the J call TRBJ2-2; either TRBD1 or TRBD2 may supply D (5 bases each). This CDR3 is 17 amino acids long. V lost 4 bases and J lost 4, with 19 bases in between. Looked up from germline, CDR1 is ENHRY and CDR2 is SYGVKD. The CDR3 DNA reads TGTGCCATCAGTGTATTGTCATCCCGTGGGGGCACCGGGGAGCTGTTTTTT. This translates into CAISVLSSRGGTGELFF.

V gene TRBV10-3 combines with J gene TRBJ1-1; no clear D. The CDR3 is 16 residues long. Looked up from germline, CDR1 is ENHRY and CDR2 is SYGVKD. With 4 bases removed from V and 1 base from J, the gap between germline ends came to 16 bases. The chain's CDR3 is CAISGANTQKNTEAFF. The CDR3 nucleotides are TGTGCCATCAGTGGAGCCAACACCCAAAAGAACACTGAAGCTTTCTTT.

The chain is built from TRBV5-4 and TRBJ1-2; 8 bases are a match to TRBD1. Germline loops: CDR1 SGHNT, CDR2 YYREEE (reference sequence). The CDR3 runs to 12 residues. V was clipped by 4 bases and J by 7 bases; unmatched bases: 3. The CDR3 DNA follows: TGTGCCAGCAGCCCAGGGGGCTTTGGCTACACCTTC. Translating it yields CASSPGGFGYTF.

The chain links TRBV10-3 to TRBJ2-5; 11 bases are a match to TRBD2. CDR3 length: 14 residues. Trimming at V came to 9 bases and at J to 0 bases, leaving 3 bases not matched to a gene. The germline V gene has CDR1 ENHRY and CDR2 SYGVKD. For the CDR3, the DNA is TGTGCCATTAGCGGGAGGGATAACCAAGAGACCCAGTACTTC. Protein product: CAISGRDNQETQYF.

The V gene is TRBV19, the J gene TRBJ2-1; the D call may be TRBD1 or TRBD2 (6 bases each). Germline V gene sequence: CDR1 LNHDA, CDR2 SQIVND (reference sequence). The ends were cut back, 6 bases at V and 7 bases at J, with 22 bases in the middle. The CDR3 has 16 residues. CDR3 protein: CASRGGGGLLWNEQFF. The CDR3, as DNA: TGTGCCAGTAGGGGGGGCGGCGGCCTCCTTTGGAATGAGCAGTTCTTC.

This chain uses TRBV7-9 with TRBJ2-3; the match to TRBD1 covers 7 bases. The CDR3 has 14 residues. V trimming: 0 bases; J trimming: 8 bases; junction bases outside the gene matches: 5. CDR1 is SEHNR, CDR2 FQNEAQ, per germline (reference sequence). The chain's CDR3 is CASSLATGAGTQYF. The DNA of the CDR3 is TGTGCCAGCAGCTTAGCAACAGGGGCGGGTACGCAGTATTTT.

This sequence joins TRBV7-2 and TRBJ2-1; 10 nucleotides align to TRBD2. The trim removed 5 bases at V and 0 bases at J, leaving 7 bases unmatched. Per germline, CDR1 SGHTA and CDR2 FQGNSA. This CDR3 comprises 17 residues. CDR3 sequence (DNA): TGTGCCAGCAGCGAAGGGACTAGCGACCCCTCCTACAATGAGCAGTTCTTC. Protein: CASSEGTSDPSYNEQFF. Drawing the rest from reference TRBV7-2 and TRBJ2-1, the complete variable domain is GAGVSQSPSNKVTEKGKDVELRCDPISGHTALYWYRQSLGQGLEFLIYFQGNSAPDKSGLPSDRFSAERTGGSVSTLTIQRTQQEDSAVYLCASSEGTSDPSYNEQFFGPGTRLTVL.

As for this clone: The sample carries other DNA sequences with the same CDR3. This chain connects TRBV27 to TRBJ2-7; unclear D gene. The CDR3 length is 13 residues. Germline assignment: CDR1 MNHEY and CDR2 SMNVEV (reference sequence). The V and J ends lost 2 bases and 0 bases respectively, with 5 bases between them. CDR3 sequence (DNA): TGTGCCAGCAGTTTACAGGACTCCTACGAGCAGTACTTC. Its protein is CASSLQDSYEQYF.

This chain joins TRBV7-9 and TRBJ2-3; unclear D gene. CDR1 SEHNR and CDR2 FQNEAQ come from the germline V gene (reference sequence). The CDR3 consists of 15 residues. V lost 1 base and J 5 bases, leaving 13 bases between the germline ends. The CDR3 DNA reads as TGTGCCAGCAGCTTAGTGGATGGTAATGTAGATACGCAGTATTTT. Encoded protein: CASSLVDGNVDTQYF.

This chain links TRBV11-2 with TRBJ2-3; 8 bases align to TRBD2. This CDR3 comprises 16 residues. Per germline, CDR1 SGHAT and CDR2 FQNNGV. With V trimmed by 3 bases and J by 4 bases, 9 bases remained unmatched. This CDR3 reads CASSLFLAGGPDTQYF. CDR3 DNA: TGTGCCAGCAGCTTGTTTTTGGCGGGAGGTCCAGATACGCAGTATTTT. The full variable domain, rest sourced from reference TRBV11-2 and TRBJ2-3, is EAGVAQSPRYKIIEKRQSVAFWCNPISGHATLYWYQQILGQGPKLLIQFQNNGVVDDSQLPKDRFSAERLKGVDSTLKIQPAKLEDSAVYLCASSLFLAGGPDTQYFGPGTRLTVL.

This clone was seen a single time. V is TRBV27 and J is TRBJ2-7; TRBD1 is a possible D gene (6 bases). Looked up from germline, CDR1 is MNHEY and CDR2 is SMNVEV (reference sequence). The CDR3 spans 15 residues. V was trimmed by 6 bases and J by 7 bases, leaving 22 bases between them. The CDR3 DNA sequence: TGTGCCAGCAGGCTGACCCCAAGGACAGCGAGGGAGCAGTACTTC. Its protein product is CASRLTPRTAREQYF.

This clone has a single count. This chain uses TRBV21-1 with TRBJ2-7; no check of the table's D call, TRBD1, against the DNA was made. TRBV21-1 is a pseudogene segment. CDR3 size: 16 residues. CDR3 protein: CASSKARVSSSYEQYF. CDR3 coding DNA: TGTGCCAGCAGCAAAGCCAGGGTTTCAAGTTCCTACGAGCAGTACTTC.

The V and J genes are TRBV6-5 and TRBJ1-1, with TRBD1 identical over 8 bases. The CDR3 consists of 13 residues. The germline V gene encodes CDR1 MNHEY and CDR2 SVGAGI. J lost 7 bases, V lost 5 bases, and 6 bases had no gene match. CDR3 nucleotides: TGTGCCAGCAGTGCCGACAGGGGCTTTGAAGCTTTCTTT. As protein: CASSADRGFEAFF.

Here the CDR3 reads CASSPQWGTSTRTEVEQYF. CDR3 bases: TGTGCCAGCAGCCCACAGTGGGGGACTAGCACTCGAACTGAGGTCGAGCAGTACTTC. This chain joins TRBV14 and TRBJ2-7; 9 nucleotides align to TRBD2. Germline loops: CDR1 SGHDN, CDR2 FVKESK. The CDR3 totals 19 residues. V trimming: 4 bases; J trimming: 6 bases; junction bases outside the gene matches: 22.

DNA for the CDR3: TGTGCCAGCAGCGTAGCCCAGCGGGAGTTTACAGATACGCAGTATTTT. Its translation is CASSVAQREFTDTQYF. V is TRBV9 and J is TRBJ2-3, with 8 positions matching TRBD2. V shed 0 bases, J shed 3 bases, and the junction held 6 bases outside the gene matches. CDR1 is SGDLS, CDR2 YYNGEE, per germline. The CDR3 contains 16 residues.

V is TRBV14 and J is TRBJ2-1; D is uncertain. The V gene's germline CDR1 is SGHDN and CDR2 FVKESK. The germline V and J ends were trimmed by 5 bases and 7 bases, with 15 bases remaining between them. The CDR3 loop spans 14 amino acids. The CDR3 spells CASSLNVRMNEQFF. In DNA, the CDR3 is TGTGCCAGCAGCTTGAACGTAAGGATGAATGAGCAGTTCTTC.